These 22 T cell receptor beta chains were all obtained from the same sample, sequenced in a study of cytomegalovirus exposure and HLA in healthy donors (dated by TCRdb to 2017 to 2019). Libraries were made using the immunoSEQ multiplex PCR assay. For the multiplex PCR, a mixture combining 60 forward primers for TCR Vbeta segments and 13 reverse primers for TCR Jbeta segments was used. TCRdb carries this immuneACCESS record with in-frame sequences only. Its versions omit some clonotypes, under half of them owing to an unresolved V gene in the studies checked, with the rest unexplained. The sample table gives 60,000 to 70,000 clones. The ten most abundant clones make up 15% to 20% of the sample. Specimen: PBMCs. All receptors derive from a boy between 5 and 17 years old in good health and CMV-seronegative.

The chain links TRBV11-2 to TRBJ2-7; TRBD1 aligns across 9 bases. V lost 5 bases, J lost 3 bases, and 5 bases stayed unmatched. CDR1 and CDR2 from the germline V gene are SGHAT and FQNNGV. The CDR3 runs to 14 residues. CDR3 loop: CASSRDRVDYEQYF. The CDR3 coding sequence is TGTGCCAGCAGCCGGGACAGGGTCGACTACGAGCAGTACTTC.

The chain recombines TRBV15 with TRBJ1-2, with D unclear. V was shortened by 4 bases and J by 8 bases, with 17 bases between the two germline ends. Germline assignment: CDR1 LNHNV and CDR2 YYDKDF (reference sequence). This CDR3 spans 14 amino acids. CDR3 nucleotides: TGTGCCACCAGCATTCCTCGCGGGGTAGGCGGCTACACCTTC. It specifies CATSIPRGVGGYTF.

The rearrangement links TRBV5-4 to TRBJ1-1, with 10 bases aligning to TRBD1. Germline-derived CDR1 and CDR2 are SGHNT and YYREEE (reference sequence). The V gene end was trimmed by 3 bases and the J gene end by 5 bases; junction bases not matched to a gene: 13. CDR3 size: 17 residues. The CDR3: CASSSGTGAGVGTEAFF. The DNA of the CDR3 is TGTGCCAGCAGCTCCGGGACAGGGGCTGGGGTGGGGACTGAAGCTTTCTTT.

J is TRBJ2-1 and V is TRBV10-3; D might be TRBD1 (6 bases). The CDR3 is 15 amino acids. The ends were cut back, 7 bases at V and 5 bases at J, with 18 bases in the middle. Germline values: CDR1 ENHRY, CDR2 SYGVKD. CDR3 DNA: TGTGCCATCACCTTCGACAGGTCATCCGACAATGAGCAGTTCTTC. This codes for CAITFDRSSDNEQFF.

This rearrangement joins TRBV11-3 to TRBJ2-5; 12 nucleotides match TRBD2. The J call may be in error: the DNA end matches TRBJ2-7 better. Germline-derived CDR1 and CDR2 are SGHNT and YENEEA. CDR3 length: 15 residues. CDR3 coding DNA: TGTGCCAGCAGCTCTTCTAGCGGGAGGGACAACGAGCAGTACTTC. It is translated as CASSSSSGRDNEQYF.

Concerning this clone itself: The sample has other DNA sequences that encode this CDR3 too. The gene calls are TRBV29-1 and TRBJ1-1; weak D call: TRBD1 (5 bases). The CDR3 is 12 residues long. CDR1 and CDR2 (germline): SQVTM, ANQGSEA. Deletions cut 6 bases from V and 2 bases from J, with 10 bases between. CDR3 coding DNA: TGCAGCGTCGGGCAGGGCAACACTGAAGCTTTCTTT. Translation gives CSVGQGNTEAFF.

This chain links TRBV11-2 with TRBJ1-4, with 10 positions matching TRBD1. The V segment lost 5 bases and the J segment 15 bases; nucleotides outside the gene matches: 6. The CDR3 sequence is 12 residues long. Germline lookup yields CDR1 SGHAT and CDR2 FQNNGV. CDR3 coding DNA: TGTGCCAGCAGCGGGACAGGGGAGAGGGTGTTTTTT. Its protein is CASSGTGERVFF.

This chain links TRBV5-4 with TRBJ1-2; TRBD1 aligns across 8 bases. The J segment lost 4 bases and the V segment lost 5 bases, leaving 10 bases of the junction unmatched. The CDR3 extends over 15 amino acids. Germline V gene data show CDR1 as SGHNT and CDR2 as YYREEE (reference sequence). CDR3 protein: CASRGTDRDFYGYTF. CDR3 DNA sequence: TGTGCCAGCAGAGGTACGGACAGGGATTTCTATGGCTACACCTTC. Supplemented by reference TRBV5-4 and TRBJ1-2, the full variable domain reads ETGVTQSPTHLIKTRGQQVTLRCSSQSGHNTVSWYQQALGQGPQFIFQYYREEENGRGNFPPRFSGLQFPNYSSELNVNALELDDSALYLCASRGTDRDFYGYTFGSGTRLTVV.

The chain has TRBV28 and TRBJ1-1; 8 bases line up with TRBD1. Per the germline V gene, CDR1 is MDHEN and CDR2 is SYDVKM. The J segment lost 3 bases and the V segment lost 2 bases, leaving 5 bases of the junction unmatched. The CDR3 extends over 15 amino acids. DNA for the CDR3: TGTGCCAGCAGTTTACAGGGGGCCTGGGACACTGAAGCTTTCTTT. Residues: CASSLQGAWDTEAFF.

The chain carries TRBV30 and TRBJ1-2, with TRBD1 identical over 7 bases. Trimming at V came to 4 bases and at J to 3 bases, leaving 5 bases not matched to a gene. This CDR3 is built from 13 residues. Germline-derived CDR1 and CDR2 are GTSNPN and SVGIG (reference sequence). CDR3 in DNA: TGTGCCTGGATGGTCGGGACAGACTATGGCTACACCTTC. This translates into CAWMVGTDYGYTF.

The CDR3 loop is CASSLVRGKTGGDYGYTF. CDR3 DNA: TGCGCCAGCAGCTTGGTTCGGGGTAAAACAGGGGGCGACTATGGCTACACCTTC. V is TRBV5-1 and J is TRBJ1-2; 9 bases fit TRBD1. The CDR3 totals 18 residues. The V and J ends lost 0 bases and 3 bases, in that order; junction bases with no gene match: 12. CDR1 and CDR2 (germline): SGHRS, YFSETQ.

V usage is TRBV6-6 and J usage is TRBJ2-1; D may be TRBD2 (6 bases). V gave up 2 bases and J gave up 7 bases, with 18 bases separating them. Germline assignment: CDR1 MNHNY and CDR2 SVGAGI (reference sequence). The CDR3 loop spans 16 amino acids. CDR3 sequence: CASSYPTSTERNEQFF. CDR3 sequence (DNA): TGTGCCAGCAGTTACCCCACTAGCACAGAGAGGAATGAGCAGTTCTTC.

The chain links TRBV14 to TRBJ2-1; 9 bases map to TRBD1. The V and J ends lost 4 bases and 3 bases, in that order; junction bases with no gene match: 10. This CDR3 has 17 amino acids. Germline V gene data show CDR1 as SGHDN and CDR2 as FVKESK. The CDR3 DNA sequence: TGTGCCAGCAGCCCGTTAGGACAGGGGAACCTCTACAATGAGCAGTTCTTC. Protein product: CASSPLGQGNLYNEQFF.

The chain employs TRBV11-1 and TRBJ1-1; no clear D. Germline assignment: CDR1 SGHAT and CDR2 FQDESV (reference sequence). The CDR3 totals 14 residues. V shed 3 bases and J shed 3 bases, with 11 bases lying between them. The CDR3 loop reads CASSFPMGDTEAFF. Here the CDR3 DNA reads TGTGCCAGCAGCTTCCCTATGGGAGACACTGAAGCTTTCTTT.

The CDR3 nucleotides are TGTGCCAGCTCCGCCCGACGCAGGGGGGACGACACTGAAGCTTTCTTT. Translated: CASSARRRGDDTEAFF. The rearrangement links TRBV18 to TRBJ1-1; 7 nucleotides align to TRBD1. CDR1 KGHSH and CDR2 LQKENI come from the germline V gene. Germline trimming cut 6 bases from V and 3 bases from J; bases unmatched to any gene: 13. The CDR3 is 16 amino acids. Looking up the rest from reference TRBV18 and TRBJ1-1 gives the full variable domain: NAGVMQNPRHLVRRRGQEARLRCSPMKGHSHVYWYRQLPEEGLKFMVYLQKENIIDESGMPKERFSAEFPKEGPSILRIQQVVRGDSAAYFCASSARRRGDDTEAFFGQGTRLTVV.

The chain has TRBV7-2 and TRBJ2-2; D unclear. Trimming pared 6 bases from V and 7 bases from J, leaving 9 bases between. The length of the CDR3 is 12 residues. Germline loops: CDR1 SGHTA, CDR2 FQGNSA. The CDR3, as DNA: TGTGCCAGCAGGATCGAGCGCGGGGAGCTGTTTTTT. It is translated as CASRIERGELFF.

Here the CDR3 reads CASSEGRDYGYTF. The CDR3 DNA follows: TGTGCCAGCAGTGAGGGCAGGGACTATGGCTACACCTTC. The chain recombines TRBV2 with TRBJ1-2; D is possibly TRBD1 (5 bases). The CDR3 contains 13 residues. V lost 3 bases and J 3 bases, leaving 8 bases between the germline ends. The germline V gene has CDR1 SNHLY and CDR2 FYNNEI.

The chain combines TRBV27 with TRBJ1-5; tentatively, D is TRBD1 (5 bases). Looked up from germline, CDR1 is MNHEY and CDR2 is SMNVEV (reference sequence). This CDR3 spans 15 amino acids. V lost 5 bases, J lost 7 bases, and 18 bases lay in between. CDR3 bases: TGTGCCAGCAGTCGCCAGGGTACCGCGGGGCAGCCCCAGCATTTT. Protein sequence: CASSRQGTAGQPQHF.

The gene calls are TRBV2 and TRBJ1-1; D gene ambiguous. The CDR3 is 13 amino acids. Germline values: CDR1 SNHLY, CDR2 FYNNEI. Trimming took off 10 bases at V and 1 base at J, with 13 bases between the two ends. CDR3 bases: TGTGCCACCAGGACTCTCCCGAACACTGAAGCTTTCTTT. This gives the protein CATRTLPNTEAFF.

CDR3 DNA: TGTGCCAGCAGTGAATATGTAGACAGGGGCGGGGCGGGGGAGCTGTTTTTT. This sequence encodes CASSEYVDRGGAGELFF. The chain carries TRBV2 and TRBJ2-2; TRBD1 agrees at 8 bases. V was clipped by 2 bases and J by 8 bases; unmatched bases: 13. This CDR3 comprises 17 residues. Germline V gene data show CDR1 as SNHLY and CDR2 as FYNNEI.

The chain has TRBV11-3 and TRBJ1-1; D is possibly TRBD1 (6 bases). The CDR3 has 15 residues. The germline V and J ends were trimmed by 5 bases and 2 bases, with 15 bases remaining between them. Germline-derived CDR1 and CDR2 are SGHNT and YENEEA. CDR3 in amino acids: CASSPSDSTNTEAFF. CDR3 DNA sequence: TGTGCCAGCAGCCCCTCGGACAGCACAAACACTGAAGCTTTCTTT.

CDR3 sequence (DNA): TGTGCCATCAGTGAGAGAGGCGACGGTTCCTATGGCTACACCTTC. Amino acid sequence: CAISERGDGSYGYTF. This sequence joins TRBV10-3 and TRBJ1-2; no definite D call. This CDR3 is 15 amino acids long. Germline V gene sequence: CDR1 ENHRY, CDR2 SYGVKD. V was cut by 2 bases and J by 4 bases, with 14 bases left in between.